This paragraph reports one T cell receptor (beta chain). It was with a sample-barcoded 5' primer and a J-beta primer mix that a second PCR of roughly 7 to 12 cycles was run. MiXCR was run by TCRdb on the 5' RACE reads, yielding one entry per CDR3 protein. The table includes some 920,000 distinct CDR3 sequences, roughly 47% detected once. This sample was taken from a study of blood T cells in healthy people across ages. The V and J ends lost 1 base and 0 bases respectively, with 7 bases between them. Per germline, CDR1 DFQATT and CDR2 SNEGSKA (reference sequence). The CDR3 sequence is 13 residues long.

Material for sequencing was blood. This TCR was recovered from an older woman in good health. The chain carries TRBV20-1 and TRBJ2-7, with D unresolved. The CDR3: CSARGSGSYEQYF. CDR3 DNA: TGCAGTGCTAGAGGTTCAGGCTCCTACGAGCAGTACTTC.